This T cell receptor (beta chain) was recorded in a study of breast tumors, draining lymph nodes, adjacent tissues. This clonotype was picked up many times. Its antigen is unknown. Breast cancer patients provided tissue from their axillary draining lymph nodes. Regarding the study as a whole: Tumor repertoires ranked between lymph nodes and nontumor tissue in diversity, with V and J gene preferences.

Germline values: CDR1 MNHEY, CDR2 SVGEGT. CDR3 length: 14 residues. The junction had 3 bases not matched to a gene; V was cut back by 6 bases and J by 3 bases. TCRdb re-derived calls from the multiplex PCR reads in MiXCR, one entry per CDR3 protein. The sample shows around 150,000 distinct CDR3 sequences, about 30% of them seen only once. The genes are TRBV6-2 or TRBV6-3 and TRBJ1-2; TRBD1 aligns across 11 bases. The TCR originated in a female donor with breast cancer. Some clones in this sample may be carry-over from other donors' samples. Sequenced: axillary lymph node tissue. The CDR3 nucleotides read TGTGCCAGCAGGAGGACAGGGGGCGACTATGGCTACACCTTC. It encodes CASRRTGGDYGYTF.